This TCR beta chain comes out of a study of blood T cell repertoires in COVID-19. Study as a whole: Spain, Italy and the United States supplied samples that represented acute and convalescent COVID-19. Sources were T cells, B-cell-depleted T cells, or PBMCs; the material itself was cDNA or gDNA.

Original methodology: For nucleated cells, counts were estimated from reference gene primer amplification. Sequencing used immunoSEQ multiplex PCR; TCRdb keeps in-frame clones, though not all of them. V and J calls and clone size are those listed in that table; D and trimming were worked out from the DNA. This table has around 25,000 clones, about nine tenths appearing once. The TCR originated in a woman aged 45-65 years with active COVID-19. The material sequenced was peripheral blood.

The CDR3 region has the DNA TGTGCCAGCACCAGAACGGGACAGGCCTACAATGAGCAGTTCTTC. Translated: CASTRTGQAYNEQFF. The V gene is TRBV27, the J gene TRBJ2-1; 8 positions match TRBD1. The germline V gene has CDR1 MNHEY and CDR2 SMNVEV (reference sequence). The CDR3 has 15 residues. Unmatched junction bases numbered 7, after V lost 7 bases and J lost 2 bases.